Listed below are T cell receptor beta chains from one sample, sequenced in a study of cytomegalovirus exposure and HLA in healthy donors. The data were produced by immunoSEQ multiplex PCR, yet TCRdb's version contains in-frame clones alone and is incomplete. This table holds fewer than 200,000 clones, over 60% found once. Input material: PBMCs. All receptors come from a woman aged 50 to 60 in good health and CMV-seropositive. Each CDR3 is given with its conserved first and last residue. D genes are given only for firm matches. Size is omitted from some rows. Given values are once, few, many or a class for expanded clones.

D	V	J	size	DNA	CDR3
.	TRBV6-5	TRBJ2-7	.	TGTGCCAGCAGTTCCCCGGGCTCCTACGAGCAGTACTTC	CASSSPGSYEQYF
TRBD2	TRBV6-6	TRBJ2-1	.	TGTGCCAGCATCCTCTCGGGACTAGCTTTGAGGGATGAGCAGTTCTTC	CASILSGLALRDEQFF
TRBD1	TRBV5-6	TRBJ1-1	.	TGTGCCAGCAGCTTGGTAGGGACAGGGGGCCGGACTGAAGCTTTCTTT	CASSLVGTGGRTEAFF
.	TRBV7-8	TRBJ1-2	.	TGTGCCAGCAGCCAGATCGGCGGGGACGGCTACACCTTC	CASSQIGGDGYTF
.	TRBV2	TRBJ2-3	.	TGTGCCAGCAGTGAATTCCCGTCCCTATCCACAGATACGCAGTATTTT	CASSEFPSLSTDTQYF
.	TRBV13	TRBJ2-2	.	TGTGCCAGCAGCCCGGACAACGGGGAGCTGTTTTTT	CASSPDNGELFF
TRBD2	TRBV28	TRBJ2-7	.	TGTGCCAGCAGTTTAACTAGCGGGAGAAACGAGCAGTACTTC	CASSLTSGRNEQYF
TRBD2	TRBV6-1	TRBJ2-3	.	TGTGCCAGCAGTGCGGGACTAGCGTTAACTCAGGATACGCAGTATTTT	CASSAGLALTQDTQYF
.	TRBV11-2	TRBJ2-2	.	TGTGCCAGCAGGCGGACAGGGAGGGGTCCCGGGGAGCTGTTTTTT	CASRRTGRGPGELFF
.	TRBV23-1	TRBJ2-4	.	TGCGCCAGCAGTCAATTAAGGGGTCCGGGCAAAAACATTCAGTACTTC	CASSQLRGPGKNIQYF
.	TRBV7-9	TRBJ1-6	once	TGTGCCAGCACCTGGGGCCTCCGGAATTCACCCCTCCACTTT	CASTWGLRNSPLHF
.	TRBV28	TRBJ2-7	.	TGTGCCAGCAGTTTGGGGGGGCAGGGGTACGAGCAGTACTTC	CASSLGGQGYEQYF
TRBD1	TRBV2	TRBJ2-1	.	TGTGCCAGCAGTGCTACAGGGGAGACCCTCGAGCAGTTCTTC	CASSATGETLEQFF
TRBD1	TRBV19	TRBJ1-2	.	TGTGCCAGCCGAATCGGACAGGGGTCTATTGGCTACACCTTC	CASRIGQGSIGYTF
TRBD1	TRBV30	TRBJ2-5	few	TGTGCCTGGTCGGGACCCGGGACAGGGCAAGAGACCCAGTACTTC	CAWSGPGTGQETQYF
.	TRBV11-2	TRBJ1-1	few	TGTGCCAGCAGCTTAACCAGGGCGGGGGGCGCGAGCGCTGAAGCTTTCTTT	CASSLTRAGGASAEAFF
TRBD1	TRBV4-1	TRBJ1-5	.	TGCGCCAGCAGTCCCTGGGGTGCTCAGGGGGGTTATGGCAATCAGCCCCAGCATTTT	CASSPWGAQGGYGNQPQHF
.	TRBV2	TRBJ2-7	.	TGTGCCAGCACCCTGACTTTCTTTCACGAGCAGTACTTC	CASTLTFFHEQYF
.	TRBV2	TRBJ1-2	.	TGTGCCAGCAGTGAGCAGGGGCGCGGCTACACCTTC	CASSEQGRGYTF
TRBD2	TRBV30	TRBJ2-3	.	TGTGCCTGGAGTGTACAAGTAGCGGGGGACACAGATACGCAGTATTTT	CAWSVQVAGDTDTQYF
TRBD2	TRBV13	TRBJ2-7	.	TGTGCCAGCAGCTTACACGGCGGGGGGGCGGGCGAGCAGTACTTC	CASSLHGGGAGEQYF
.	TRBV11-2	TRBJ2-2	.	TGTGCCAGCAGCTTAGCCGGGACTTATCCGACCGGGGAGCTGTTTTTT	CASSLAGTYPTGELFF
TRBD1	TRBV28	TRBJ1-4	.	TGTGCCAGCAGCCGCGCGACAGGGAATAAGGAAAAACTGTTTTTT	CASSRATGNKEKLFF
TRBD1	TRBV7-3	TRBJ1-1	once	TGTGCCAGCAGCCCTGGGACAGGCGTGGCTTTCTTT	CASSPGTGVAFF
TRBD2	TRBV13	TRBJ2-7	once	TGTGCCAGCAGCTTGTTTGGCGGGGGGATATACGAGCAGTACTTC	CASSLFGGGIYEQYF
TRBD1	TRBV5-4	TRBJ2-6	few	TGTGCCAGCAGCACAGCGGACAGGGGCCCTGGGGCCAACGTCCTGACTTTC	CASSTADRGPGANVLTF
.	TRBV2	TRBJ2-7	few	TGTGCCAGCAGTGAAGGGGTATGGGCTGCTTTGTACGAGCAGTACTTC	CASSEGVWAALYEQYF
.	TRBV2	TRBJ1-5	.	TGTGCCAGCAGTGCCCCACAAGAAATCAATCAGCCCCAGCATTTT	CASSAPQEINQPQHF
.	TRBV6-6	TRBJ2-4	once	TGTGCCAGCAGTTACTCGGGGGGTATGGGCAAAAACATTCAGTACTTC	CASSYSGGMGKNIQYF
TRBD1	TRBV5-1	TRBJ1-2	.	TGCGCCAGCAGCGCCCTGACAGGGAACTATGGCTACACCTTC	CASSALTGNYGYTF
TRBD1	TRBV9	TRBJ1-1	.	TGTGCCAGCAGCGTAGCGGGACAGGGGGTAGCGAACACTGAAGCTTTCTTT	CASSVAGQGVANTEAFF
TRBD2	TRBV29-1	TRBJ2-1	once	TGCAGCGTTGGAGGCGGGACTAGCGGTTTCAATGAGCAGTTCTTC	CSVGGGTSGFNEQFF
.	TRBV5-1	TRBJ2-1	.	TGCGCCAGCAGCTTGGATATGCGAAACAATGAGCAGTTCTTC	CASSLDMRNNEQFF
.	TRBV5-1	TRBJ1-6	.	TGCGCCAGCAGCTCTAGTCCGGGGTCGGGAGATTCACCCCTCCACTTT	CASSSSPGSGDSPLHF
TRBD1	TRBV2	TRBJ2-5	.	TGTGCCAGCAACGGACAGGGGGTGGCGGAGACCCAGTACTTC	CASNGQGVAETQYF
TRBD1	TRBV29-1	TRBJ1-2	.	TGCAGCGTTGTGGGACAGGGATTTGGCTACACCTTC	CSVVGQGFGYTF
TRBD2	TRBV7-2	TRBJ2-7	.	TGTGCCAGCAGCCGAAATAGCGGGGGAGTCTCCTACGAGCAGTACTTC	CASSRNSGGVSYEQYF
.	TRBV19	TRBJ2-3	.	TGTGCCAGTAGTATACTTTCGGTTACAGATACGCAGTATTTT	CASSILSVTDTQYF
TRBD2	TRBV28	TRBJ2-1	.	TGTGCCAGCAGGCGACTAGCGGGAGCAGTCGGTGAGCAGTTCTTC	CASRRLAGAVGEQFF
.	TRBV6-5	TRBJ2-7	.	TGTGCCAGCAGGCGGGGGACAGGTAACTACGAGCAGTACTTC	CASRRGTGNYEQYF
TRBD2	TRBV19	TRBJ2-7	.	TGTGCCAGTAGTGTGGGGACTAGCGGGGGCGAGCAGTACTTC	CASSVGTSGGEQYF
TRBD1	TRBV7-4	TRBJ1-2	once	TGTGCCAGCAGCTTACCCTCTGGGAAACACAGGGGCAACTATGGCTACACCTTC	CASSLPSGKHRGNYGYTF
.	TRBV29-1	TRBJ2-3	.	TGCAGCGTCTTTACAGGGGATACGCAGTATTTT	CSVFTGDTQYF
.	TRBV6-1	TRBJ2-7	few	TGTGCCAGCAGTGAAGTAGTCAGGGTCTACGAGCAGTACTTC	CASSEVVRVYEQYF
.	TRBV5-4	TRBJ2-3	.	TGTGCCAGCAGCCCCGGGGGTCAGGAGACCAGCACAGATACGCAGTATTTT	CASSPGGQETSTDTQYF
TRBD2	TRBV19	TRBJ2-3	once	TGTGCCAGTAGTCGGAAACTAGCGGGAGAGTCCGATACGCAGTATTTT	CASSRKLAGESDTQYF
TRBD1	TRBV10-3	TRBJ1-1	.	TGTGCCATCAGCCAATCAGGGGGCCCTGAAGCTTTCTTT	CAISQSGGPEAFF
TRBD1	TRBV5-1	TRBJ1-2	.	TGCGCCAGCACTCTGAACAGGGGAAATCGTGATGGCTACACCTTC	CASTLNRGNRDGYTF
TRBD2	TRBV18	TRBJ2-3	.	TGTGCCAGCTCACCACCCGGGACTAGCGGAACAGATACGCAGTATTTT	CASSPPGTSGTDTQYF
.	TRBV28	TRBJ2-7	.	TGTGCCAGCAGTTTTTCAGGGGCAGGGATCGACGAGCAGTACTTC	CASSFSGAGIDEQYF
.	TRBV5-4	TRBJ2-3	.	TGTGCCAGCAGCTCGAAACAGGGCACAGATACGCAGTATTTT	CASSSKQGTDTQYF
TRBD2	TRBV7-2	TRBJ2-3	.	TGTGCCAGCAGGCAACCGGGACTAGCAACAGATACGCAGTATTTT	CASRQPGLATDTQYF
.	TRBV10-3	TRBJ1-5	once	TGTGCCATCAAGAGGGAGGAGGGCAATCAGCCCCAGCATTTT	CAIKREEGNQPQHF
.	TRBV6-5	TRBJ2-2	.	TGTGCCAGCAGCAAACTAGGGAACACCGGGGAGCTGTTTTTT	CASSKLGNTGELFF
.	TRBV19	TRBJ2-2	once	TGTGCCAGTAGTATCGGAGGACAGAGAAGAGAGGAGCTGTTTTTT	CASSIGGQRREELFF
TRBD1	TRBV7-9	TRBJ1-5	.	TGTGCCAGCAGTTGGACAGGGGGCAATCAGCCCCAGCATTTT	CASSWTGGNQPQHF
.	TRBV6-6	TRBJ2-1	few	TGTGCCAGCAGTTCCCTTGTAGTGAATGAGCAGTTCTTC	CASSSLVVNEQFF
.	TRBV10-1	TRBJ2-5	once	TGCGCCAGCAGTGAGCCGGACCAAGAGACCCAGTACTTC	CASSEPDQETQYF
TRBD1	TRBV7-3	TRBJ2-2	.	TGTGCCAGCAGCCCAGGGACAGCCGGGGAGCTGTTTTTT	CASSPGTAGELFF
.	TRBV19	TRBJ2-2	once	TGTGCCAGTAGTTCACACCGGGGACATCGAGGGACCGGGGAGCTGTTTTTT	CASSSHRGHRGTGELFF